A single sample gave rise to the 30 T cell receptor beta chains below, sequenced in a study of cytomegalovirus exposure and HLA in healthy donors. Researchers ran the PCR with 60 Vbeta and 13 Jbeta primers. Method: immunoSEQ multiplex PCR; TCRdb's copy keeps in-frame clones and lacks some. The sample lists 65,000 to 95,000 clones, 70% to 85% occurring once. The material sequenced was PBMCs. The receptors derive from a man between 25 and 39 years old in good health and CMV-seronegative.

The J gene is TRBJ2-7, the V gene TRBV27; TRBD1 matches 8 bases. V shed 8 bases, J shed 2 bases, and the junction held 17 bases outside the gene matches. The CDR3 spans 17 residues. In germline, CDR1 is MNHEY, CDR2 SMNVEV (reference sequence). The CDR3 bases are TGTGCCAGCCGTTCAGACCCAAGGACAGGGACACCCTACGAGCAGTACTTC. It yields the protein CASRSDPRTGTPYEQYF.

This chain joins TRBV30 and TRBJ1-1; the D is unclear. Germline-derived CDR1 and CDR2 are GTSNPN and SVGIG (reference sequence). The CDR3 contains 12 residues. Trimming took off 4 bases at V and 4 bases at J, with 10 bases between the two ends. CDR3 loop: CAWKTESTEAFF. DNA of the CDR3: TGTGCCTGGAAAACCGAGAGCACTGAAGCTTTCTTT. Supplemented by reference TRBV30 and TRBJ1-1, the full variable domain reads SQTIHQWPATLVQPVGSPLSLECTVEGTSNPNLYWYRQAAGRGLQLLFYSVGIGQISSEVPQNLSASRPQDRQFILSSKKLLLSDSGFYLCAWKTESTEAFFGQGTRLTVV.

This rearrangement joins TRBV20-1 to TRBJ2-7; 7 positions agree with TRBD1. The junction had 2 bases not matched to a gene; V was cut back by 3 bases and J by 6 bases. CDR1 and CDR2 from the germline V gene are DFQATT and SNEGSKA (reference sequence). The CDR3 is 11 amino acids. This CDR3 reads CSARTGIEQYF. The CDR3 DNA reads TGCAGTGCTAGGACAGGGATCGAGCAGTACTTC.

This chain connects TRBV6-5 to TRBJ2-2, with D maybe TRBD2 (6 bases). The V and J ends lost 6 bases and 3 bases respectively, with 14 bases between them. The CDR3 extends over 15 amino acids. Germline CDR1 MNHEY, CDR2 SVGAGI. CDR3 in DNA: TGTGCCAGCAGGACGGGACTTTTTTACACCGGGGAGCTGTTTTTT. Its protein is CASRTGLFYTGELFF.

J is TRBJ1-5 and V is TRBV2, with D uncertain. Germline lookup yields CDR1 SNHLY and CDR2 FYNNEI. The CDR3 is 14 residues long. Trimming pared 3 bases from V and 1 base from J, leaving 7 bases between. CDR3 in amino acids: CASSDRRSNQPQHF. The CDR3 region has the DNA TGTGCCAGCAGTGACAGAAGAAGCAATCAGCCCCAGCATTTT.

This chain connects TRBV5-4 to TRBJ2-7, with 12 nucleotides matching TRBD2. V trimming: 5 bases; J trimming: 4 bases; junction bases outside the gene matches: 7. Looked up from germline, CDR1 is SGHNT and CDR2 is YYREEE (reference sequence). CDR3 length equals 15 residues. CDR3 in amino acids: CASSSLAGGRYEQYF. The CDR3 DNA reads TGTGCCAGCAGTTCTCTAGCGGGAGGGCGGTACGAGCAGTACTTC.

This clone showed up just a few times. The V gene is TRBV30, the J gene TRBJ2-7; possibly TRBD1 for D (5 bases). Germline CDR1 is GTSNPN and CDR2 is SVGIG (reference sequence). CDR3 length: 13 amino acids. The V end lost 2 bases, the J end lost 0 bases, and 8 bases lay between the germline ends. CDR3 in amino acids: CAWSSRVSYEQYF. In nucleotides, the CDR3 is TGTGCCTGGAGTTCCAGGGTCTCCTACGAGCAGTACTTC. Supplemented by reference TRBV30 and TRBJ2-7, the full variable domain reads SQTIHQWPATLVQPVGSPLSLECTVEGTSNPNLYWYRQAAGRGLQLLFYSVGIGQISSEVPQNLSASRPQDRQFILSSKKLLLSDSGFYLCAWSSRVSYEQYFGPGTRLTVT.

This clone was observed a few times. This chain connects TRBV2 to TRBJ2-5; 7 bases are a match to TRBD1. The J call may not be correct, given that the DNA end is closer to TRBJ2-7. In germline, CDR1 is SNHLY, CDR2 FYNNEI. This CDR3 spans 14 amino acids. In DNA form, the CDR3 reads TGTGCCAGCAGGAGGGGACAGTCTACCTACGAGCAGTACTTC. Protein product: CASRRGQSTYEQYF.

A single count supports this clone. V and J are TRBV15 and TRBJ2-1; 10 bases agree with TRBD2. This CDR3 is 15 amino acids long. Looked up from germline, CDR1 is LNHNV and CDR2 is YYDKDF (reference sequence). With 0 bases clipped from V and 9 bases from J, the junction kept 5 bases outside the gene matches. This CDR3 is CATSREAGGPGEQFF. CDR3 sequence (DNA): TGTGCCACCAGCAGAGAAGCGGGAGGGCCGGGTGAGCAGTTCTTC.

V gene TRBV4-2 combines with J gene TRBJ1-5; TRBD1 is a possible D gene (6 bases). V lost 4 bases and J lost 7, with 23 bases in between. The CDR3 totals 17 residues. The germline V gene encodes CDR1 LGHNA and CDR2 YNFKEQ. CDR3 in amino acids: CASSPGVAGADRQPQHF. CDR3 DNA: TGTGCCAGCAGCCCCGGAGTAGCGGGGGCGGATCGGCAGCCCCAGCATTTT.

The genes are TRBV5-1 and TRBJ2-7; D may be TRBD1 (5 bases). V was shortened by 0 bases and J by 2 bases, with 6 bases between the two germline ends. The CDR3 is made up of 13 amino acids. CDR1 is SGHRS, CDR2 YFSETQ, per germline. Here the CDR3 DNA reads TGCGCCAGCAGCTTGGCAGGGCCCTACGAGCAGTACTTC. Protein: CASSLAGPYEQYF.

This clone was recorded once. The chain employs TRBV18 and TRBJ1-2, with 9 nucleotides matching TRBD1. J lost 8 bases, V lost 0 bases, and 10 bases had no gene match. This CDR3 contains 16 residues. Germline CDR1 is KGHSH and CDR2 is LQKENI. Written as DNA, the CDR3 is TGTGCCAGCTCACCACCATCCCCCGGGACAGGGTTCGGCTACACCTTC. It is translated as CASSPPSPGTGFGYTF.

CDR3 sequence (DNA): TGTGCCAGCCACAAGTATAGCAATCAGCCCCAGCATTTT. This codes for CASHKYSNQPQHF. The V call is TRBV6-1, the J call TRBJ1-5; D is undetermined. Between the trimmed V and J ends, which lost 8 bases and 0 bases, there was a span of 8 bases. Germline CDR1 and CDR2: MNHNS and SASEGT. This CDR3 spans 13 amino acids.

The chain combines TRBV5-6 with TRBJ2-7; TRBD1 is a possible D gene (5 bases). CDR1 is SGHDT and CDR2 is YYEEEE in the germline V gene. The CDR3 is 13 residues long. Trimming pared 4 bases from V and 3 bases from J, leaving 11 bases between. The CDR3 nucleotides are TGTGCCAGCAGCCCGCCTGACAGCTACGAGCAGTACTTC. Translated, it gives CASSPPDSYEQYF.

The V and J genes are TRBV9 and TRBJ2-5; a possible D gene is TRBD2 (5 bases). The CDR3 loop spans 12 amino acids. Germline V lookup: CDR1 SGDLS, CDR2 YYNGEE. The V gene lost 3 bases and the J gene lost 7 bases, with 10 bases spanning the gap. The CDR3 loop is CASSGDEGTQYF. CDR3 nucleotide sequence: TGTGCCAGCAGCGGGGATGAGGGGACCCAGTACTTC.

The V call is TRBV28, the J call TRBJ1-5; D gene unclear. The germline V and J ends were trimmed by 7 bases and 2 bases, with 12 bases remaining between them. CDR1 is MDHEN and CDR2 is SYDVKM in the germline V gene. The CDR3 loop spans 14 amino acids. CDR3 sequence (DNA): TGTGCCAGCATTTGGGCAACGGGCAATCAGCCCCAGCATTTT. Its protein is CASIWATGNQPQHF.

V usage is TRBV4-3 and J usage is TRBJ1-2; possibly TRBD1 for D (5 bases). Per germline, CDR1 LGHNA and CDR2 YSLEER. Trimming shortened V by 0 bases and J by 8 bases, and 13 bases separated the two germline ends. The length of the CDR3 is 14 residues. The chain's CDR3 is CASSQDRVQRGYTF. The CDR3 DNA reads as TGCGCCAGCAGCCAAGACAGGGTTCAGAGGGGCTACACCTTC.

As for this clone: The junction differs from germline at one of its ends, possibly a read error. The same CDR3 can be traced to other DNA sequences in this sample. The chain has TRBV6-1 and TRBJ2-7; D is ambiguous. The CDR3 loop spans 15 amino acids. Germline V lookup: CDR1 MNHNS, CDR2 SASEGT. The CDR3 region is CASSEARRNSYEQYF. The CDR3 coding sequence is TGTGCTAGCAGTGAAGCTCGCAGGAACTCCTACGAGCAGTACTTC.

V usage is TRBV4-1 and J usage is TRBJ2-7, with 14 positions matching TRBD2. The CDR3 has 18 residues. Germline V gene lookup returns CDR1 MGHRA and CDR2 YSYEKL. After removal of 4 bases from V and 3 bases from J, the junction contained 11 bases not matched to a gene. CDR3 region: CASSPGLAGVKRGYEQYF. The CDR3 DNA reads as TGCGCCAGCAGCCCGGGACTAGCGGGAGTCAAGCGGGGCTACGAGCAGTACTTC.

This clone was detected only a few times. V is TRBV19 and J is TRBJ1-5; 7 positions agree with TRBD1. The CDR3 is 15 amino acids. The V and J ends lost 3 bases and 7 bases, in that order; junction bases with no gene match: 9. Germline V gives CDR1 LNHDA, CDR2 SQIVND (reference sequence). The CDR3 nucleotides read TGTGCCAGTAGTATGGGCAGGGGGAATGGGCAGCCCCAGCATTTT. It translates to CASSMGRGNGQPQHF.

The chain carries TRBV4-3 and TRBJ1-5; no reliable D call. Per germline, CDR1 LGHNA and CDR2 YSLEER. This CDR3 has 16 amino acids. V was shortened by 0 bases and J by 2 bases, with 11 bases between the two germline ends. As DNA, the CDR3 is TGCGCCAGCAGCCAAGATTGGGCAACGGGCAATCAGCCCCAGCATTTT. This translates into CASSQDWATGNQPQHF.

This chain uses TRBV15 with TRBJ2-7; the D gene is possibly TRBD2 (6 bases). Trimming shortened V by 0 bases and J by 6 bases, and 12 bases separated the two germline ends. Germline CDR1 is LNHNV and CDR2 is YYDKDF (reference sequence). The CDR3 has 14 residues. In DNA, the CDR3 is TGTGCCACCAGCAGAGATCGGGACGGGGGCGAGCAGTACTTC. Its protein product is CATSRDRDGGEQYF.

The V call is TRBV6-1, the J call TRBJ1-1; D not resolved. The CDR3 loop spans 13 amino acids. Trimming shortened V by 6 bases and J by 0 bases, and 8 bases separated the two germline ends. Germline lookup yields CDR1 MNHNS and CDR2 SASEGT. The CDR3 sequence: CASRQIMNTEAFF. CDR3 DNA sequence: TGTGCCAGCAGACAGATTATGAACACTGAAGCTTTCTTT.

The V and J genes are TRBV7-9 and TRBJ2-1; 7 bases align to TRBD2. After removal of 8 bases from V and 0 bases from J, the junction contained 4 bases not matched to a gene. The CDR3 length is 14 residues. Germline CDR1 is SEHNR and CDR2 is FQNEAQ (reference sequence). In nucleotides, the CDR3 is TGTGCCAGCCAAAGGACTAGCTCCTACAATGAGCAGTTCTTC. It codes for CASQRTSSYNEQFF. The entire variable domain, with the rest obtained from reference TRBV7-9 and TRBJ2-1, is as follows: DTGVSQNPRHKITKRGQNVTFRCDPISEHNRLYWYRQTLGQGPEFLTYFQNEAQLEKSRLLSDRFSAERPKGSFSTLEIQRTEQGDSAMYLCASQRTSSYNEQFFGPGTRLTVL.

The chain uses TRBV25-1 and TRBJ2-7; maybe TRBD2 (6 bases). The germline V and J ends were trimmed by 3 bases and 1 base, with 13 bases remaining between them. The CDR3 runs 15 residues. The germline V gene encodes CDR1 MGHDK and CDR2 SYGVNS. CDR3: CASSDPTRRSYEQYF. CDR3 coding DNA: TGTGCCAGCAGTGACCCGACTAGACGGTCCTACGAGCAGTACTTC.

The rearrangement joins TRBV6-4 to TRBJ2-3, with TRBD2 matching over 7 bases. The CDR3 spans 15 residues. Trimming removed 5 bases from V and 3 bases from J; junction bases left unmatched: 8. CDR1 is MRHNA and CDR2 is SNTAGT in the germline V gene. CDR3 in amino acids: CASSPAWGGTDTQYF. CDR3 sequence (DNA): TGTGCCAGCAGTCCTGCTTGGGGGGGTACAGATACGCAGTATTTT.

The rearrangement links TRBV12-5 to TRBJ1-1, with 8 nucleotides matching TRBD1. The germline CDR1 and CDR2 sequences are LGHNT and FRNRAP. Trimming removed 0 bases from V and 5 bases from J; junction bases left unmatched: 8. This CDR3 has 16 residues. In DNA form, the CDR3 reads TGTGCTAGTGGTTTGGTCCTGGACAGGGCTGGAACTGAAGCTTTCTTT. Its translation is CASGLVLDRAGTEAFF.

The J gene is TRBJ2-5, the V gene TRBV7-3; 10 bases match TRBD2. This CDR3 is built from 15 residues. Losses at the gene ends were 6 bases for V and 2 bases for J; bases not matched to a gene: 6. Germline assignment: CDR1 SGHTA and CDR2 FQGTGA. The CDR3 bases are TGTGCCAGCAGTCTAGCGGGAGTAGGACAAGAGACCCAGTACTTC. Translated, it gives CASSLAGVGQETQYF.

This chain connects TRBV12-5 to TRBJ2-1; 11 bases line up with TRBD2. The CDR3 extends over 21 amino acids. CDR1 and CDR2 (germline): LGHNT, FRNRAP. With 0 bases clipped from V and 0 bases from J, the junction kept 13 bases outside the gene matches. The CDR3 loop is CASGLVLPGLAEPSSYNEQFF. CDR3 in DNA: TGTGCTAGTGGTTTGGTACTTCCGGGACTAGCGGAACCGAGCTCCTACAATGAGCAGTTCTTC. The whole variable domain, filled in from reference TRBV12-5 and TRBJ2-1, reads DARVTQTPRHKVTEMGQEVTMRCQPILGHNTVFWYRQTMMQGLELLAYFRNRAPLDDSGMPKDRFSAEMPDATLATLKIQPSEPRDSAVYFCASGLVLPGLAEPSSYNEQFFGPGTRLTVL.

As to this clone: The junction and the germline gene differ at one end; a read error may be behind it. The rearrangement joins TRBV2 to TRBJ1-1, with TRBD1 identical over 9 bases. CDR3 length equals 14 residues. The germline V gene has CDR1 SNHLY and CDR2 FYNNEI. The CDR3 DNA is TGTGCCAGCGGTGACAGGGGGGAGTACACTGAAGCTTTCTTT. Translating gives CASGDRGEYTEAFF.